This T cell receptor beta chain was captured by sequencing in a study of T cells in localized non-small cell lung cancer. Study-wide points: In adjacent lung appeared a median 57 of the top 100 tumor clones.

Note on this clone: Its antigen remains unknown.

The CDR3 covers 12 residues. V shed 2 bases and J shed 3 bases, with 6 bases lying between them. Germline-derived CDR1 and CDR2 are SGHNT and YYREEE (reference sequence). The method was immunoSEQ multiplex PCR; TCRdb's version includes in-frame clones alone and lacks a portion of them. The profile shows approximately 60,000 clones, roughly 90% of them singletons. This chain uses TRBV5-4 with TRBJ2-7; D possibly corresponds to TRBD2 (6 bases). Material: peripheral blood, obtained before any cancer treatment. The TCR comes from a woman aged 40 to 75 with stage I lung adenocarcinoma. CDR3 in amino acids: CASSFGSYEQYF. CDR3 nucleotides: TGTGCCAGCAGCTTCGGGAGCTACGAGCAGTACTTC.